This TCR beta chain is drawn from a study of post-analysis software for immune sequencing data. About the research overall: Courses of disease covered relapsing-remitting, secondary progressive and progressive-relapsing multiple sclerosis.

Germline V gene data show CDR1 as ENHRY and CDR2 as SYGVKD. CDR3 length: 14 amino acids. Unmatched junction bases numbered 4, after V lost 3 bases and J lost 4 bases. This clonotype was found a few times. Its specificity is unknown. Researchers reported that TCR beta cDNA libraries carried unique molecular identifiers. Between roughly 0.9 and 11 million T cells gave rise to some 450,000 cDNA molecules. TCRdb re-called the PCR reads with MiXCR, one entry per CDR3 protein. The table includes roughly 430,000 distinct CDR3 sequences, approximately 39% detected once. Notes on the study in general: Significantly lower normalized Chao1 diversity was found in patients with multiple sclerosis relative to controls. Patients showed TRBV5-6, TRBV5-1 and TRBV20-1 among a few TRBV segments more frequent than in controls.

Specimen: blood. This rearrangement joins TRBV10-3 to TRBJ1-2; the match to TRBD1 covers 8 bases. The sequence was obtained from a girl aged 2 to 10 with multiple sclerosis. DNA for the CDR3: TGTGCCATCAGTGAAGGACAGGGAAGCTATGGCTACACCTTC. Its translation is CAISEGQGSYGYTF.